This entry concerns a single TCR beta chain. Its antigen remains unknown. This record comes from a study of OX40 agonist ivuxolimab in advanced cancers. Study-level background: Patients received the agonistic anti-OX40 (CD134) antibody ivuxolimab. Three dose-escalation patients had partial responses: one with hepatocellular carcinoma and two with cutaneous melanoma. People in dose escalation had one of these cancers: hepatocellular carcinoma, melanoma, renal cell or head and neck cancer.

Repertoires were generated with immunoSEQ multiplex PCR, while TCRdb's copy carries only in-frame clones and drops some. The data show about 76,000 clones, roughly 85% seen once. Study findings and constraints: At 0.1 to 3.0 mg/kg and by week 6, clonal expansion occurred in CD4+ and CD8+ blood T cells.

Germline V gene sequence: CDR1 KGHSH, CDR2 LQKENI. This CDR3 has 13 residues. Trimming cost V 5 bases and J 8 bases, with 10 bases left between them. The source material was CD4+ or CD8+ T cells sorted from blood, sampled in a trial of the OX40 agonist ivuxolimab. The TCR originated in an adult with an advanced solid tumor such as melanoma, head and neck, liver or kidney cancer. The rearrangement joins TRBV18 to TRBJ1-6; the D gene is possibly TRBD1 (5 bases). CDR3 protein: CASSSDSYSPLHF. CDR3 sequence (DNA): TGTGCCAGCTCAAGCGACAGTTATTCACCCCTCCACTTT.